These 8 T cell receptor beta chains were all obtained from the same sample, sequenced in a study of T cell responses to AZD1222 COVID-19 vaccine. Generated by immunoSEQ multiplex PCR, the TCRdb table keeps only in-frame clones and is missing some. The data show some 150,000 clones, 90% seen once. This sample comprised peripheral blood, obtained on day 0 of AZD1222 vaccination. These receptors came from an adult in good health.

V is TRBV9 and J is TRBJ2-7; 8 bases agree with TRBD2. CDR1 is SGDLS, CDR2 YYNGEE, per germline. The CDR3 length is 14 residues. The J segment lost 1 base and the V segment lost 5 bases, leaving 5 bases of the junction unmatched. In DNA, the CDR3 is TGTGCCAGCAGTCCACTAGCGGAGTCCTACGAGCAGTACTTC. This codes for CASSPLAESYEQYF.

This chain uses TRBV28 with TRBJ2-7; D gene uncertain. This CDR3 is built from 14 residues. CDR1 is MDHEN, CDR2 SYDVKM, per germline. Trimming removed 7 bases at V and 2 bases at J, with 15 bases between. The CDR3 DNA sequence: TGTGCCAGCAATTCCCACGTGTGGGCCTACGAGCAGTACTTC. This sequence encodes CASNSHVWAYEQYF. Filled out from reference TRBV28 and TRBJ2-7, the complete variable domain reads DVKVTQSSRYLVKRTGEKVFLECVQDMDHENMFWYRQDPGLGLRLIYFSYDVKMKEKGDIPEGYSVSREKKERFSLILESASTNQTSMYLCASNSHVWAYEQYFGPGTRLTVT.

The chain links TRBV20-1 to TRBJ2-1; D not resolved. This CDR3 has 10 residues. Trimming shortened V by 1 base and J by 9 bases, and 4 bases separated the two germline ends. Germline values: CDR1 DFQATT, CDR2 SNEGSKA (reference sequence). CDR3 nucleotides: TGCAGTGCTAGAGTAGGTGAGCAGTTCTTC. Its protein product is CSARVGEQFF.

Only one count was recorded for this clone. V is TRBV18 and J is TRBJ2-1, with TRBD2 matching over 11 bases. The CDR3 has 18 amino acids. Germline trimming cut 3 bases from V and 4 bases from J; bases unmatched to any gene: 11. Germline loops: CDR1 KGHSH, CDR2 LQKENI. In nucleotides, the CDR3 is TGTGCCAGCTCACCCAAAAGCCCGGGACTAGCGGCTTACAATGAGCAGTTCTTC. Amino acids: CASSPKSPGLAAYNEQFF.

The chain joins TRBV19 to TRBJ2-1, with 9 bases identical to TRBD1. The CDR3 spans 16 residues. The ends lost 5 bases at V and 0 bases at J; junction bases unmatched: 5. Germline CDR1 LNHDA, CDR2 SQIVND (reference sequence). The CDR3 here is CASSPRTGASYNEQFF. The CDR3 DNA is TGTGCCAGTAGTCCTAGGACAGGGGCCTCCTACAATGAGCAGTTCTTC.

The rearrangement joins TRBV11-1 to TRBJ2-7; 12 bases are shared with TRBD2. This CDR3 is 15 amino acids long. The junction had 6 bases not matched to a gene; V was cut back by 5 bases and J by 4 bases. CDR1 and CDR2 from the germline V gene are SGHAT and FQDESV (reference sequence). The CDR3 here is CASSITGTSGYEQYF. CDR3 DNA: TGTGCCAGCAGCATAACCGGGACTAGCGGGTACGAGCAGTACTTC.

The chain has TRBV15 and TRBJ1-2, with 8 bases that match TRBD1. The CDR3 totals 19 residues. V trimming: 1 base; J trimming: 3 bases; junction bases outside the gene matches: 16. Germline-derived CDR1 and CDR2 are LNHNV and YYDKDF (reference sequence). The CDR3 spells CATSRGPGTGSITDYGYTF. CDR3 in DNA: TGTGCCACCAGCAGAGGCCCCGGGACAGGATCTATCACTGACTATGGCTACACCTTC.

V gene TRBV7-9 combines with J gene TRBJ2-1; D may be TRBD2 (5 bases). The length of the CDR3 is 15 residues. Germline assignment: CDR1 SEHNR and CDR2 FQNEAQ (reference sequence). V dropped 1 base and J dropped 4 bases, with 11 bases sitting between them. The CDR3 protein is CASSLGSGLYNEQFF. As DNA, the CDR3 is TGTGCCAGCAGCTTAGGGAGCGGCCTTTACAATGAGCAGTTCTTC.